The T cell receptor (beta chain) under discussion was sequenced for a study of memory CD4+ T cells and cytomegalovirus serostatus. Single viable CD3+CD4+CD8-CD45RO+ cells were sorted as the memory CD4+ T cells. Serum IgG to CMV pp150, pp28, p38 and p52 defined serostatus. Germline CDR1 reads SGHDN; CDR2 reads FVKESK. V lost 8 bases to trimming and J lost 3 bases; unmatched junction nucleotides: 10. The CDR3 totals 14 residues. Data came from immunoSEQ multiplex PCR; TCRdb stores just in-frame clones and leaves some out. The sample has 35,000 to 50,000 clones; roughly 79% are singletons. This TCR was recovered from an adult in good health and CMV-seronegative. Specimen: memory CD4+ T cells from blood. The genes are TRBV14 and TRBJ2-7; 7 nucleotides agree with TRBD2. CDR3 nucleotide sequence: TGTGCCAGCTCTGCCTACGGGGGGATCTACGAGCAGTACTTC. Translation gives CASSAYGGIYEQYF. The variable domain in full, with the rest retrieved from reference TRBV14 and TRBJ2-7, is EAGVTQFPSHSVIEKGQTVTLRCDPISGHDNLYWYRRVMGKEIKFLLHFVKESKQDESGMPNNRFLAERTGGTYSTLKVQPAELEDSGVYFCASSAYGGIYEQYFGPGTRLTVT.